The T cell receptor (beta chain) described here comes from a study of cytomegalovirus exposure and HLA in healthy donors. Findings and caveats of the study: Only CMV serostatus was available as immune exposure information. According to an earlier analysis, most TCR beta V segments yielded productive rearrangements about 87% or about 30% of the time.

13 Jbeta primers and 60 Vbeta primers were used for the PCR. This table comes from immunoSEQ multiplex PCR, and its TCRdb copy is limited to in-frame clones, with some not included. The repertoire has about 150,000 clones, approximately 70% of them found once; the top ten carry around 1.6%. The CDR3 length is 14 residues. Trimming removed 2 bases from V and 5 bases from J, with 13 bases in between. Germline loops: CDR1 SGHVS, CDR2 FNYEAQ. For this clone: No antigen is known for it.

The J gene is TRBJ2-7, the V gene TRBV7-6; possibly TRBD2 for D (6 bases). Sequencing was carried out using PBMCs. The sequence was obtained from a woman aged 18 to 35 in good health and CMV-seronegative. CDR3 region: CASSLSAGRNEQYF. The CDR3 DNA reads as TGTGCCAGCAGCTTATCGGCAGGGAGGAACGAGCAGTACTTC.